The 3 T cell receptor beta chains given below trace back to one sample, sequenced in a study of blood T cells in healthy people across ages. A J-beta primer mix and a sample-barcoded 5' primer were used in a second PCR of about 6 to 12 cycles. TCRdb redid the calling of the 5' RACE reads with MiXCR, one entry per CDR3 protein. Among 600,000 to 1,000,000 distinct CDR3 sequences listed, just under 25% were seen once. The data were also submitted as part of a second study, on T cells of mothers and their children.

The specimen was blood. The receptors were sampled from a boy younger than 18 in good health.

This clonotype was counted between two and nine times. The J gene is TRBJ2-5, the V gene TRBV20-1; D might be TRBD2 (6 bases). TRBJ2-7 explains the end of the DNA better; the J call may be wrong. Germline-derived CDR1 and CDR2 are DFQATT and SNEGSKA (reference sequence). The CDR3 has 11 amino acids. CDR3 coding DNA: TGCAGTGGGCGGGAAGGGTACGAGCAGTACTTC. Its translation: CSGREGYEQYF.

The CDR3 nucleotides read TGTGCCAGCAGCCAAGAAGTAACCGGGGGCTACGAGCAGTACTTC. The encoded protein is CASSQEVTGGYEQYF. The V call is TRBV4-2, the J call TRBJ2-7, with D perhaps matching TRBD2 (6 bases). Per the germline V gene, CDR1 is LGHNA and CDR2 is YNFKEQ. CDR3 length equals 15 residues. V shed 0 bases and J shed 3 bases, with 12 bases lying between them.

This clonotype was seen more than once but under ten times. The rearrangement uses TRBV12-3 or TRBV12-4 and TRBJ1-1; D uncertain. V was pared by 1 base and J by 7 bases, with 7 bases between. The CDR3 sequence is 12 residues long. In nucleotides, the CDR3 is TGTGCCAGCAGTTTAGGCAGCTTTGAAGCTTTCTTT. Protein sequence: CASSLGSFEAFF.